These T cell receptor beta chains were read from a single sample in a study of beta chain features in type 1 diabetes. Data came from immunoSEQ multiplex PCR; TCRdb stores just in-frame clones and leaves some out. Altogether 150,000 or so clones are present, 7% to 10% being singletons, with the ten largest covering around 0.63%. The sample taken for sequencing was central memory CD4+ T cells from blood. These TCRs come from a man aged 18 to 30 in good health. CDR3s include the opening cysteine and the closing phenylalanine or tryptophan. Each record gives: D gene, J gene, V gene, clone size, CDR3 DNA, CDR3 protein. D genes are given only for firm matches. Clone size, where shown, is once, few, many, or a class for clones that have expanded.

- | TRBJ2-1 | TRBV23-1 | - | TGCGCCAGCAGTCAAGTGAAGAGTGAGCAGTTCTTC | CASSQVKSEQFF
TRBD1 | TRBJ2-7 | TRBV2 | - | TGTGCCAGCAGAGCACAGGGGGGTCCCTACGAGCAGTACTTC | CASRAQGGPYEQYF
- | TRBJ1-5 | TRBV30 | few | TGTGCCTGGAGTGAACCGGGACATCTCATGACCCAGCATTTT | CAWSEPGHLMTQHF
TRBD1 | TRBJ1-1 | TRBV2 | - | TGTGCCAGCTCTTACAGGGGAGGCACTGAAGCTTTCTTT | CASSYRGGTEAFF
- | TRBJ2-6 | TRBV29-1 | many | TGCAGCGTTGATGGGGAGTCTGGGGCCAACGTCCTGACTTTC | CSVDGESGANVLTF
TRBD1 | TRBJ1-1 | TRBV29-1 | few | TGCAGCGTTCGGGGACAGGGGAACACTGAAGCTTTCTTT | CSVRGQGNTEAFF
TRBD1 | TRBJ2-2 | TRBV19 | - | TGTGCCCGGCCGGCTAAATCCCCGGGACAGGGGTTCACCGGGGAGCTGTTTTTT | CARPAKSPGQGFTGELFF
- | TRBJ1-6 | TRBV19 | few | TGTGCCAGTAGTACAGGGTACTATAATTCACCCCTCCACTTT | CASSTGYYNSPLHF
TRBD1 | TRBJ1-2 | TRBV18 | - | TGTGCCAGCTCACCTGAAACAGGGGGCGGCTATGGCTACACCTTC | CASSPETGGGYGYTF
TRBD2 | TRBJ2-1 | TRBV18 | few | TGTGCCAGCTCATCCACGGGACTAGCGGGGGGATCAGAAAATGAGCAGTTCTTC | CASSSTGLAGGSENEQFF